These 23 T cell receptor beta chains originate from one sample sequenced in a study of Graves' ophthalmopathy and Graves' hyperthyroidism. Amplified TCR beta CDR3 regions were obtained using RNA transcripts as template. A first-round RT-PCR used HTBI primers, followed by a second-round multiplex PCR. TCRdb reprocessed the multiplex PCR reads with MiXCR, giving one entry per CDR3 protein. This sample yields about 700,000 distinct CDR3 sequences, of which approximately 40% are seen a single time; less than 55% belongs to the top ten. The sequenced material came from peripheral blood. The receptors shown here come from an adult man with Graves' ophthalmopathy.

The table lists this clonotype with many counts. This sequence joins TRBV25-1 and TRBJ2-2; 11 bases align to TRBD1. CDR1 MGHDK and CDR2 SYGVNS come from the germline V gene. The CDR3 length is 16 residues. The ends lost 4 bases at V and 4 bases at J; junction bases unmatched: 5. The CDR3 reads CASSVPGTGGTGELFF. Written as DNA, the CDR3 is TGTGCCAGCAGTGTCCCCGGGACAGGGGGCACCGGGGAGCTGTTTTTT.

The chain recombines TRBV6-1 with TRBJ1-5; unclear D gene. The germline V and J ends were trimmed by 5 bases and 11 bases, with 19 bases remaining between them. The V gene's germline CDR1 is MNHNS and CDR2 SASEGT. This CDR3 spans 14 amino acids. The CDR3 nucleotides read TGTGCCAGCAGTTACTCTGGAGGGAGCGGGACCCAGCATTTT. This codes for CASSYSGGSGTQHF.

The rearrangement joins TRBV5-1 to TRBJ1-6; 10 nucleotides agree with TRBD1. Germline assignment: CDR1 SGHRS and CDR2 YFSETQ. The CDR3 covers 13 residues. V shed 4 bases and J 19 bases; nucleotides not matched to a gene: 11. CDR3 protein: CASSRGTGETYHF. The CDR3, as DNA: TGCGCCAGCAGCCGAGGGACAGGGGAGACCTATCACTTT.

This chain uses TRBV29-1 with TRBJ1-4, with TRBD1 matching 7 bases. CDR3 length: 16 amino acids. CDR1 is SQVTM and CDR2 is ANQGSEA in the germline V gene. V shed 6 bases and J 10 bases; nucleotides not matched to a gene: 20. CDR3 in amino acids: CSVILNTEEGARKLFF. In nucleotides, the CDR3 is TGCAGCGTCATTCTGAACACTGAAGAGGGGGCGAGAAAACTGTTTTTT.

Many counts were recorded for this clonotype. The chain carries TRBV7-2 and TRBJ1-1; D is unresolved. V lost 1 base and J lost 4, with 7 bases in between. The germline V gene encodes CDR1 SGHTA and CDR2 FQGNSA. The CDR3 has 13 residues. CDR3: CASSLGWGTEAFF. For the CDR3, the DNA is TGTGCCAGCAGCTTAGGGTGGGGCACTGAAGCTTTCTTT.

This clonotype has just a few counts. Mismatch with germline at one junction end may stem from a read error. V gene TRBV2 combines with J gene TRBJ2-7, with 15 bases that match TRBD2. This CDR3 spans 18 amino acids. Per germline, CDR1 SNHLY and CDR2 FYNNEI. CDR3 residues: CASREAGLAGGPLYEQYF. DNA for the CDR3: TGTGCCAGCAGAGAAGCCGGACTAGCGGGAGGGCCGCTCTACGAGCAGTACTTC.

Written as DNA, the CDR3 is TGCGCCAGCAGCTTGGCCGTAGAGTGGTCGAACACCGGGGAGCTGTTTTTT. Protein sequence: CASSLAVEWSNTGELFF. This chain joins TRBV5-1 and TRBJ2-2; D is ambiguous. Germline-derived CDR1 and CDR2 are SGHRS and YFSETQ. V lost 0 bases to trimming and J lost 0 bases, with 12 bases between them. This CDR3 is built from 17 residues.

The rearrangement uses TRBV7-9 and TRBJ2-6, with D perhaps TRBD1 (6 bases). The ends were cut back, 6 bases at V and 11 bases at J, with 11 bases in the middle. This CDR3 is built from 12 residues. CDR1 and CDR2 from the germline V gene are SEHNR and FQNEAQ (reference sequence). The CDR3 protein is CASSIAGDVLTF. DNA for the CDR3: TGTGCCAGCAGTATTGCAGGGGACGTCCTGACTTTC.

CDR3 sequence: CATSRGIGLDAQETQYF. CDR3 coding DNA: TGTGCCACCAGCAGAGGGATAGGACTAGACGCGCAAGAGACCCAGTACTTC. The V gene is TRBV15, the J gene TRBJ2-5; 7 bases align to TRBD2. The CDR3 loop spans 17 amino acids. Trimming at V came to 1 base and at J to 2 bases, leaving 10 bases not matched to a gene. The germline gives CDR1 LNHNV, CDR2 YYDKDF (reference sequence).

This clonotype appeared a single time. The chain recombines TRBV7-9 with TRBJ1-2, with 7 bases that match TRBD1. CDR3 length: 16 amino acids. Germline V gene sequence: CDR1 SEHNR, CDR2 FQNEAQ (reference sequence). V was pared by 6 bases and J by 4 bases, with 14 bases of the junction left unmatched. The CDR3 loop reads CASSSSGTVNTYGYTF. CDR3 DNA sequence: TGTGCCAGCAGTTCCTCCGGGACAGTGAACACCTATGGCTACACCTTC.

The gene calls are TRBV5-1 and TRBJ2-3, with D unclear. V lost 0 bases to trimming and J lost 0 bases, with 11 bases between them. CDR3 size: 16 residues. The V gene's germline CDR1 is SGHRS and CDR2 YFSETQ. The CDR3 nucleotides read TGCGCCAGCAGCTTGGGGGCAGGCACTAGCACAGATACGCAGTATTTT. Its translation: CASSLGAGTSTDTQYF.

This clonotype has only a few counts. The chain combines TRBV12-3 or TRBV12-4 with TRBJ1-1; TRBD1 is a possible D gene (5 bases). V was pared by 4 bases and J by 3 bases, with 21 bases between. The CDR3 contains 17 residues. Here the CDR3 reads CASSYSVVRVGYTEAFF. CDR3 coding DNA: TGTGCCAGCAGTTACTCGGTCGTCAGGGTGGGGTACACTGAAGCTTTCTTT.

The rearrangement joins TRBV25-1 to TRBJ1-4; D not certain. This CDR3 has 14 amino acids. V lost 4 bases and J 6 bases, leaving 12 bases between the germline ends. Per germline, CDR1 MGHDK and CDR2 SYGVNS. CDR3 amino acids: CASSGLAGDEKLFF. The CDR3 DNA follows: TGTGCCAGCAGTGGACTAGCGGGAGATGAAAAACTGTTTTTT.

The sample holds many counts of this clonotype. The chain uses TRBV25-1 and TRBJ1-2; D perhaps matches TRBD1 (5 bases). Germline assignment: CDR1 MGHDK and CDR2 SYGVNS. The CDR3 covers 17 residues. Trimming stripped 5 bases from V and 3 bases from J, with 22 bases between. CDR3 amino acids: CASSPLGLAGRDYGYTF. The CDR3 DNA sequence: TGTGCCAGCAGTCCCTTGGGGTTGGCAGGGAGAGACTATGGCTACACCTTC.

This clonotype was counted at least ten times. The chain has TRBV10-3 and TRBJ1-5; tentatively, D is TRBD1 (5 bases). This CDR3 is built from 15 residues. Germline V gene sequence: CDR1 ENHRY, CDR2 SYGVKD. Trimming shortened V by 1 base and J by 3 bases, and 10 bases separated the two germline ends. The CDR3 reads CAISEYGGNNQPQHF. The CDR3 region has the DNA TGTGCCATCAGTGAGTACGGGGGGAACAATCAGCCCCAGCATTTT.

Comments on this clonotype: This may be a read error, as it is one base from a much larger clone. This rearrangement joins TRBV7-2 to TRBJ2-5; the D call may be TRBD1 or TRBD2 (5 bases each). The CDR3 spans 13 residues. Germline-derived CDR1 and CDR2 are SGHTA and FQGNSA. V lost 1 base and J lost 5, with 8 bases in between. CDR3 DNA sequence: TGTGCCAGCAGCTTAGGGGGGAATGAGACCCAGTACTTC. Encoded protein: CASSLGGNETQYF.

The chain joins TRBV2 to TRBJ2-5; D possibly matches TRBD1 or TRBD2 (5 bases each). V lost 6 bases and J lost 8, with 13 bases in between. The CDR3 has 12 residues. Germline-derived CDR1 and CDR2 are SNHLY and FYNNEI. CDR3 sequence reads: CASRGRGPTQYF. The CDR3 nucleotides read TGTGCCAGCAGGGGACGAGGTCCTACCCAGTACTTC.

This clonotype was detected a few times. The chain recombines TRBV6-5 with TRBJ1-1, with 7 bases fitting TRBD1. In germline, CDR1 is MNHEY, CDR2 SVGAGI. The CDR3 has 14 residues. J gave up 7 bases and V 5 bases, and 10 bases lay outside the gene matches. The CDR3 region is CASSTPHRGDEAFF. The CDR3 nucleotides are TGTGCCAGCAGTACGCCCCACAGGGGAGATGAAGCTTTCTTT.

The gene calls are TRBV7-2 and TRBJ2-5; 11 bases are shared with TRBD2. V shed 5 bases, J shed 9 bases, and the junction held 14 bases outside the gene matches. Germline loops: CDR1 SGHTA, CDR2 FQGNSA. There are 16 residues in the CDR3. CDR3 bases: TGTGCCAGCAGCCCTACGACTAGCGGGGCGGCGGGGTCCCAGTACTTC. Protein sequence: CASSPTTSGAAGSQYF. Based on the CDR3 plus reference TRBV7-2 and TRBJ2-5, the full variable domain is GAGVSQSPSNKVTEKGKDVELRCDPISGHTALYWYRQSLGQGLEFLIYFQGNSAPDKSGLPSDRFSAERTGGSVSTLTIQRTQQEDSAVYLCASSPTTSGAAGSQYFGPGTRLLVL.

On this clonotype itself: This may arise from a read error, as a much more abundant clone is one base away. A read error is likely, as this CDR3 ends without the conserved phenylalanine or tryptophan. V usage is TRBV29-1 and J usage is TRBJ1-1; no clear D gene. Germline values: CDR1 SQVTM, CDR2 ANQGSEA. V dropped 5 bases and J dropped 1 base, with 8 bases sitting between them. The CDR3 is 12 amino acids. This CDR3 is CSVLNTNTEAFL. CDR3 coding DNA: TGCAGCGTTCTAAACACGAACACTGAAGCTTTCCTT.

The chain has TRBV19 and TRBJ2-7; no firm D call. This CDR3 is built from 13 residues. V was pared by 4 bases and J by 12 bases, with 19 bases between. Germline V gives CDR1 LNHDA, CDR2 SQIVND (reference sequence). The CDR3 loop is CASSTTQGMERYF. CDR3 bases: TGTGCCAGTAGTACTACCCAAGGGATGGAACGGTACTTC.

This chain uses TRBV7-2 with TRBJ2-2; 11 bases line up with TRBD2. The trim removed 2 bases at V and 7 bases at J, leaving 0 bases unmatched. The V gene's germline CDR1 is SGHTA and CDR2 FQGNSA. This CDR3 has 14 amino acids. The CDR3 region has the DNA TGTGCCAGCAGCTTACTAGCGGGAGGCGGGGAGCTGTTTTTT. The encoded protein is CASSLLAGGGELFF.

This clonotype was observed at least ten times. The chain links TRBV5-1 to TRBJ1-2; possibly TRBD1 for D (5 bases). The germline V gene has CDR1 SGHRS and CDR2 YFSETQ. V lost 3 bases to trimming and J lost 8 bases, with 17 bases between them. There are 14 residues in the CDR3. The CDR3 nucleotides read TGCGCCAGCAGCTGGGGACCATCTTCGGAGGGCTACACCTTC. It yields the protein CASSWGPSSEGYTF.